The source of this T cell receptor (beta chain) is a study of T-cell reconstitution after alpha-beta-depleted transplantation in children. In this sample, this clonotype turned up a few times. What it binds is unknown. Unique molecular identifiers were used in preparing the TCRbeta library. From the PCR reads, TCRdb called clonotypes with MiXCR, one entry per CDR3 protein. The table has about 610,000 distinct CDR3 sequences, approximately 30% seen once; the top ten hold under 45%. CDR1 is SEHNR, CDR2 FQNEAQ, per germline (reference sequence). This CDR3 is 11 amino acids long. V was pared by 8 bases and J by 7 bases, with 9 bases between. Findings and caveats of the study: At the one-year point after transplant, T-cell counts and TCRbeta diversity were found to come mostly from T cells that had been newly produced.

The receptor was isolated from a boy younger than two with Wiskott-Aldrich syndrome, due to receive a stem cell transplant. Sequenced material: PBMCs, taken before TCRalphabeta/CD19-depleted stem cell transplant. This chain connects TRBV7-9 to TRBJ2-1, with a possible D match to TRBD2 (6 bases). Here the CDR3 DNA reads TGTGCCAGCGGGGCGGGGAATGAGCAGTTCTTC. It yields the protein CASGAGNEQFF.